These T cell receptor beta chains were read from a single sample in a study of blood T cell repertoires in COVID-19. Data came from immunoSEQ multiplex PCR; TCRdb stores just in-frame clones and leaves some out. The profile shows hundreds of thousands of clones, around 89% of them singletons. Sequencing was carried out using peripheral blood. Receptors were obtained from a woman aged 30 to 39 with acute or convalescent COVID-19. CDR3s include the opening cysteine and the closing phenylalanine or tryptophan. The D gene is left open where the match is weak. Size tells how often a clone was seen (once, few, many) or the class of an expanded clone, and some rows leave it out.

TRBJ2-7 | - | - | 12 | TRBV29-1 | CSVDGPRYEQYF | TGCAGCGTTGATGGTCCGCGGTACGAGCAGTACTTC
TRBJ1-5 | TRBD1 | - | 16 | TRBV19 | CASSRCRDRVCQPQHF | TGTGCCAGTAGCCGATGCCGGGACAGGGTGTGCCAGCCCCAGCATTTT
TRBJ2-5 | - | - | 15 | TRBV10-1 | CASSESRGGAETQYF | TGCGCCAGCAGTGAGTCGAGAGGGGGGGCGGAGACCCAGTACTTC
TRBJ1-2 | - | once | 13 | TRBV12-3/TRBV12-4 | CASSLTSSHGYTF | TGTGCCAGCAGTTTAACGAGCTCCCATGGCTACACCTTC
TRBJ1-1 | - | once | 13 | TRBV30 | CAWKGRLNTEAFF | TGTGCCTGGAAAGGCAGGTTGAACACTGAAGCTTTCTTT
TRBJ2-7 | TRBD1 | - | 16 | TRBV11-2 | CASSLGPDRARYEQYF | TGTGCCAGCAGCTTAGGCCCGGACAGGGCTCGCTACGAGCAGTACTTC
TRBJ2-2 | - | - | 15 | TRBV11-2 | CASRPTVTNTGELFF | TGTGCCAGCAGGCCGACAGTTACGAACACCGGGGAGCTGTTTTTT
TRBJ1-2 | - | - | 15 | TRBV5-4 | CASSDGPGDGYGYTF | TGTGCCAGCAGCGATGGTCCAGGGGATGGCTATGGCTACACCTTC
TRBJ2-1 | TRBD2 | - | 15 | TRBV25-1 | CASTHSGGAYNEQFF | TGTGCCAGTACACATAGCGGGGGGGCGTACAATGAGCAGTTCTTC
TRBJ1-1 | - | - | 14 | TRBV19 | CASSGDSSDTEAFF | TGTGCCAGTAGTGGAGACAGCTCCGATACTGAAGCTTTCTTT
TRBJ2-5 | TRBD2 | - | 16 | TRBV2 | CASRIRAGGFQETQYF | TGTGCCAGCAGGATTCGGGCGGGGGGGTTCCAAGAGACCCAGTACTTC
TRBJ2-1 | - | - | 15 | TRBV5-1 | CASSLAPSGANEQFF | TGCGCCAGCAGCTTGGCCCCGTCTGGAGCGAATGAGCAGTTCTTC
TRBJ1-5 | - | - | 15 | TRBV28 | CASSGGGSNNQPQHF | TGTGCCAGCAGTGGGGGAGGGAGTAACAATCAGCCCCAGCATTTT
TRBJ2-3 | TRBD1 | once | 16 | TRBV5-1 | CASSLQGAVSTDTQYF | TGCGCCAGCAGCCTCCAGGGGGCTGTAAGCACAGATACGCAGTATTTT
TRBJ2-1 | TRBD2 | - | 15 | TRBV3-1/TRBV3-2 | CASSQGRTRGHEQFF | TGTGCCAGCAGCCAAGGGCGGACTAGGGGCCATGAGCAGTTCTTC
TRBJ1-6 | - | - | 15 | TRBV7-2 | CASSSRQGINSPLHF | TGTGCCAGCAGCTCGCGCCAGGGTATTAATTCACCCCTCCACTTT
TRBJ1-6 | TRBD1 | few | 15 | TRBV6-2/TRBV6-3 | CASSLRGQGNSPLHF | TGTGCCAGCAGTCTCCGAGGACAGGGAAATTCACCCCTCCACTTT
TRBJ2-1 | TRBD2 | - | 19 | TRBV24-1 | CATSDGGLAGGSSYNEQFF | TGTGCCACCAGTGATGGCGGACTAGCGGGGGGGAGCTCCTACAATGAGCAGTTCTTC
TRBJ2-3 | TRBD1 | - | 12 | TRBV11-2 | CASSLTGESSYF | TGTGCCAGCAGCTTAACAGGGGAGAGCTCGTATTTT
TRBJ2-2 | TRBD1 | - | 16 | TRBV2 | CASTKGTGKDTGELFF | TGTGCCAGCACTAAAGGGACAGGGAAAGACACCGGGGAGCTGTTTTTT
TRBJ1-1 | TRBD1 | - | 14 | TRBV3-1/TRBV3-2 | CASSHQTRQGRAFF | TGTGCCAGCAGCCACCAGACTCGACAGGGTCGGGCTTTCTTT
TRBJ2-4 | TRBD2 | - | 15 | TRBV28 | CASSRRGAGGGIQYF | TGTGCCAGCAGTCGGCGGGGGGCCGGAGGTGGGATTCAGTACTTC
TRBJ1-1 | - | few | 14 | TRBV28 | CASSGDKMNTEAFF | TGTGCCAGCAGCGGGGACAAGATGAACACTGAAGCTTTCTTT
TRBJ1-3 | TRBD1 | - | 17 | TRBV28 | CASSAGTGPLSGNTIYF | TGTGCCAGCAGTGCCGGGACAGGCCCACTCTCTGGAAACACCATATATTTT
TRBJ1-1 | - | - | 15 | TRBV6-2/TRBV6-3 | CASSYPGTKNTEAFF | TGTGCCAGCAGTTACCCCGGGACTAAGAACACTGAAGCTTTCTTT
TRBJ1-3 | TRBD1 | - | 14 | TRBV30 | CAWSLTGGTNTIYF | TGTGCCTGGAGTCTGACAGGGGGTACAAACACCATATATTTT
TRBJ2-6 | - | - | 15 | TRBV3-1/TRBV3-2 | CASSSNTAGANVLTF | TGTGCCAGCAGCTCCAACACAGCTGGGGCCAACGTCCTGACTTTC
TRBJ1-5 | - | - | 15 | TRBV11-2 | CASSLRPGQQQPQHF | TGTGCCAGCAGCTTACGGCCAGGGCAGCAACAGCCCCAGCATTTT
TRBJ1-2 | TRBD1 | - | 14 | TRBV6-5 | CASRAGGSLSGYTF | TGTGCCAGCAGAGCAGGGGGCTCCTTGAGTGGCTACACCTTC
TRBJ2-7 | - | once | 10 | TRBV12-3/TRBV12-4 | CATPPGDSYF | TGTGCCACCCCTCCCGGGGACTCGTACTTC
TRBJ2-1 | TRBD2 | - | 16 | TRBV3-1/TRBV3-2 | CATSTFSGGAFNEQFF | TGTGCCACCAGCACGTTTAGCGGGGGGGCTTTCAATGAGCAGTTCTTC
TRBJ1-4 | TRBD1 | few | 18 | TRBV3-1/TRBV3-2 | CASSRLGGQGGFAEKLFF | TGTGCCAGCAGCCGTTTAGGGGGACAGGGGGGATTTGCTGAAAAACTGTTTTTT
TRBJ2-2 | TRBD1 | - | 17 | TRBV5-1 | CASSLFPGQGWPGELFF | TGCGCCAGCAGCTTGTTTCCGGGACAGGGTTGGCCCGGGGAGCTGTTTTTT
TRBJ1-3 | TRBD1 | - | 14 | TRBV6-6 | CASSGTGPGNTIYF | TGTGCCAGCAGCGGGACAGGGCCTGGAAACACCATATATTTT
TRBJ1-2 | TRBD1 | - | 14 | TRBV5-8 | CASSLRQGYYGYTF | TGTGCCAGCAGCTTGCGACAGGGTTACTATGGCTACACCTTC
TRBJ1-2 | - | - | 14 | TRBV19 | CASGGHGHFYGYTF | TGTGCCTCGGGTGGACACGGACACTTCTATGGCTACACCTTC